This T cell receptor beta chain was obtained from a study of human T cells and chemical hapten exposure. Background on the study: TCR yields differed between samples (mainly from small differences in pooled library volume).

This CDR3 comprises 15 residues. Germline V gives CDR1 SGHDN, CDR2 FVKESK. The V end was cut by 4 bases, the J end by 2 bases, with 15 bases between. TCRdb reanalysed the RACE reads using MiXCR and keeps one entry per CDR3 protein. Of 80,000 to 100,000 distinct CDR3 sequences detected, about a tenth appear once; the ten largest clones hold roughly 3.7%. This clonotype was found many times. Time point defined: patch test 3, about 24 weeks after DPC sensitization. Treatment indicated: therapeutic diphenylcyclopropenone sensitization with weekly scalp DPC. The sequence derives from a woman aged 50 to 60 with alopecia areata. Some clones in this sample may be carry-over from other donors' samples. Source: whole blood, taken in connection with sensitization to the hapten diphenylcyclopropenone (DPC). The chain couples TRBV14 to TRBJ2-7, with D possibly TRBD1 on 6 matching bases. In DNA form, the CDR3 reads TGTGCCAGCAGCCCTGAGGGGGAGTGGGCCTACGAGCAGTACTTC. Protein product: CASSPEGEWAYEQYF.